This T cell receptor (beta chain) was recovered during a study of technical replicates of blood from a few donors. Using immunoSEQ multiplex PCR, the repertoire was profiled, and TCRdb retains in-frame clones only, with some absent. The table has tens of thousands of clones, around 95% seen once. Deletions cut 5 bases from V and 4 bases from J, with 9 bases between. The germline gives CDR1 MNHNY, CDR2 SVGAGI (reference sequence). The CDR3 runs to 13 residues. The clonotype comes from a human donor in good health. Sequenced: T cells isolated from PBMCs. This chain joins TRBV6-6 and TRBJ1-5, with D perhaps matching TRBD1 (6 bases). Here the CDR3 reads CASSRTENQPQHF. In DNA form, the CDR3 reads TGTGCCAGCAGTCGGACAGAGAATCAGCCCCAGCATTTT.